One sample yielded the 29 T cell receptor beta chains listed below, sequenced in a study of blood T cell repertoires in COVID-19 (dated by TCRdb to 2018 to 2020). Library prep was done by the immunoSEQ multiplex PCR assay. Imported from immuneACCESS, the table was reduced by TCRdb to in-frame sequences with V and J called. These copies leave out some clones; in studies compared against another copy, an unresolved V gene accounts for under half, and the cause of the remainder is not known. Present in this sample are about 55,000 clones, around 90% of which were seen just once. The ten biggest clones cover about 15% of the sample. Sequencing was performed on peripheral blood. The receptors shown here come from a human donor with active COVID-19. The donor label of this sample is uncertain.

This clone was detected only once. This chain uses TRBV11-2 with TRBJ2-2; D may be TRBD2 (6 bases). The germline V gene encodes CDR1 SGHAT and CDR2 FQNNGV. Trimming removed 4 bases from V and 5 bases from J, with 17 bases in between. CDR3 length equals 16 residues. The CDR3 region is CASSSLRRAGTGELFF. The CDR3 DNA sequence: TGTGCCAGCAGCTCTTTACGGAGGGCCGGGACCGGGGAGCTGTTTTTT. The complete variable domain, with remaining parts taken from reference TRBV11-2 and TRBJ2-2, reads EAGVAQSPRYKIIEKRQSVAFWCNPISGHATLYWYQQILGQGPKLLIQFQNNGVVDDSQLPKDRFSAERLKGVDSTLKIQPAKLEDSAVYLCASSSLRRAGTGELFFGEGSRLTVL.

The chain's CDR3 is CASTRRRAISGNTIYF. The CDR3 nucleotides are TGTGCCAGCACCAGAAGGAGGGCCATCTCTGGAAACACCATATATTTT. The rearrangement uses TRBV6-4 and TRBJ1-3, with D unresolved. Germline CDR1 is MRHNA and CDR2 is SNTAGT. The CDR3 is made up of 16 amino acids. V lost 7 bases to trimming and J lost 0 bases, with 16 bases between them.

This clone was observed a single time. The V and J genes are TRBV6-6 and TRBJ1-1, with no clear D. This CDR3 region has 13 residues. In germline, CDR1 is MNHNY, CDR2 SVGAGI (reference sequence). V dropped 2 bases and J dropped 6 bases, with 10 bases sitting between them. The CDR3 region has the DNA TGTGCCAGCAGTTACGAGTCCTACGCTGAAGCTTTCTTT. Its protein is CASSYESYAEAFF.

The chain is built from TRBV19 and TRBJ2-3; TRBD1 might be the D (5 bases). Looked up from germline, CDR1 is LNHDA and CDR2 is SQIVND (reference sequence). V was cut by 6 bases and J by 2 bases, with 18 bases left in between. The CDR3 is made up of 16 amino acids. CDR3 region: CASRPDRGRITDTQYF. CDR3 in DNA: TGTGCCAGTAGACCGGATAGGGGCAGGATCACAGATACGCAGTATTTT.

V and J are TRBV18 and TRBJ2-7, with a weak D call TRBD2 (7 bases). This CDR3 comprises 14 residues. V was trimmed by 6 bases and J by 6 bases, leaving 18 bases between them. CDR1 and CDR2 (germline): KGHSH, LQKENI. CDR3 protein: CASSLRGAGGEQYV. The CDR3 coding sequence is TGTGCCAGCTCCCTACGGGGGGCGGGTGGCGAGCAGTACGTC.

The rearrangement uses TRBV5-1 and TRBJ2-7; 8 nucleotides align to TRBD2. V lost 3 bases to trimming and J lost 4 bases; unmatched junction nucleotides: 9. This CDR3 has 15 amino acids. CDR1 and CDR2 (germline): SGHRS, YFSETQ. As DNA, the CDR3 is TGCGCCAGCAGCTGGCTAGGACTAGCAGGGTACGAGCAGTACTTC. The encoded protein is CASSWLGLAGYEQYF.

This rearrangement joins TRBV18 to TRBJ1-2; TRBD1 is a possible D gene (5 bases). The germline V gene encodes CDR1 KGHSH and CDR2 LQKENI. Trimming cost V 6 bases and J 1 base, with 9 bases left between them. The CDR3 totals 13 residues. The CDR3 coding sequence is TGTGCCAGCTCTCCCGACAGTAACTATGGCTACACCTTC. Amino acids: CASSPDSNYGYTF.

This chain links TRBV19 with TRBJ1-1, with 8 bases lining up with TRBD1. J lost 6 bases, V lost 7 bases, and 19 bases had no gene match. This CDR3 contains 17 residues. Germline loops: CDR1 LNHDA, CDR2 SQIVND (reference sequence). The CDR3 here is CASTPGQGPRDWAEAFF. In nucleotides, the CDR3 is TGTGCCAGTACCCCAGGACAGGGACCCCGTGATTGGGCTGAAGCTTTCTTT.

V usage is TRBV5-6 and J usage is TRBJ2-3; TRBD2 matches at 8 bases. There are 13 residues in the CDR3. V shed 3 bases, J shed 4 bases, and the junction held 1 base outside the gene matches. From germline, CDR1 is SGHDT and CDR2 YYEEEE. The CDR3, as DNA: TGTGCCAGCAGCTCGGGGGGGGCAGATACGCAGTATTTT. Its translation is CASSSGGADTQYF.

The chain uses TRBV6-6 and TRBJ1-3; D is undetermined. Looked up from germline, CDR1 is MNHNY and CDR2 is SVGAGI (reference sequence). Trimming removed 8 bases at V and 4 bases at J, with 9 bases between. This CDR3 has 12 residues. Here the CDR3 reads CASFTTGNTIYF. As DNA, the CDR3 is TGTGCCAGCTTCACAACGGGAAACACCATATATTTT.

This clone was seen only a few times. The J gene is TRBJ1-2, the V gene TRBV15; possibly TRBD1 for D (6 bases). Per germline, CDR1 LNHNV and CDR2 YYDKDF (reference sequence). The CDR3 is 15 amino acids. V dropped 0 bases and J dropped 4 bases, with 12 bases sitting between them. The CDR3 protein is CATSRDNQGSYGYTF. CDR3 nucleotides: TGTGCCACCAGCAGAGATAACCAGGGGAGCTATGGCTACACCTTC.

The chain recombines TRBV7-9 with TRBJ1-2; 7 bases fit TRBD1. The ends lost 4 bases at V and 4 bases at J; junction bases unmatched: 3. Germline V gene data show CDR1 as SEHNR and CDR2 as FQNEAQ (reference sequence). The CDR3 is 13 residues long. The DNA of the CDR3 is TGTGCCAGCAGCTCCGACAGGGCCTATGGCTACACCTTC. Translating gives CASSSDRAYGYTF. The complete variable domain, with remaining parts taken from reference TRBV7-9 and TRBJ1-2, reads DTGVSQNPRHKITKRGQNVTFRCDPISEHNRLYWYRQTLGQGPEFLTYFQNEAQLEKSRLLSDRFSAERPKGSFSTLEIQRTEQGDSAMYLCASSSDRAYGYTFGSGTRLTVV.

Here the CDR3 DNA reads TGCGCCAGCAGCTTGGAAGGCAGGGGCGATGGCTACACCTTC. Its protein product is CASSLEGRGDGYTF. This chain uses TRBV5-1 with TRBJ1-2; weak D call: TRBD1 (6 bases). Germline CDR1 SGHRS, CDR2 YFSETQ. The V end lost 0 bases, the J end lost 6 bases, and 12 bases lay between the germline ends. The CDR3 runs to 14 residues.

CDR3 residues: CASRGLGVDYGYTF. The CDR3 region has the DNA TGTGCCAGCAGGGGGCTAGGGGTTGACTATGGCTACACCTTC. This rearrangement joins TRBV6-5 to TRBJ1-2, with a weak D call TRBD1 (5 bases). Trimming removed 6 bases from V and 3 bases from J, with 14 bases in between. CDR1 and CDR2 from the germline V gene are MNHEY and SVGAGI. CDR3 length: 14 residues.

The chain combines TRBV7-2 with TRBJ2-3; the D gene is possibly TRBD2 (5 bases). V shed 5 bases and J shed 0 bases, with 15 bases lying between them. Germline loops: CDR1 SGHTA, CDR2 FQGNSA. The CDR3 runs to 16 residues. CDR3 nucleotides: TGTGCCAGCAGCCGTGGTGGCGGGTTTAGCACAGATACGCAGTATTTT. It translates to CASSRGGGFSTDTQYF.

The gene calls are TRBV7-9 and TRBJ1-4; maybe TRBD1 (5 bases). Germline CDR1 reads SEHNR; CDR2 reads FQNEAQ (reference sequence). V lost 4 bases and J lost 1, with 13 bases in between. The CDR3 is 16 amino acids. CDR3 region: CASSSGTGVTNEKLFF. The CDR3 nucleotides are TGTGCCAGCAGCTCAGGGACGGGGGTAACTAATGAAAAACTGTTTTTT.

The gene calls are TRBV5-1 and TRBJ2-7, with 7 bases lining up with TRBD1. The CDR3 spans 15 residues. Trimming at V came to 0 bases and at J to 3 bases, leaving 6 bases not matched to a gene. Germline V gene data show CDR1 as SGHRS and CDR2 as YFSETQ. The CDR3, as DNA: TGCGCCAGCAGCTTGGGGGACAGACTATACTACGAGCAGTACTTC. Its protein product is CASSLGDRLYYEQYF.

The CDR3: CASSSGTSGSMGETQYF. Here the CDR3 DNA reads TGCGCCAGCAGCTCCGGGACTAGCGGGTCCATGGGAGAGACCCAGTACTTC. V usage is TRBV5-1 and J usage is TRBJ2-5; TRBD2 agrees at 12 bases. CDR3 length: 17 residues. Germline trimming cut 3 bases from V and 4 bases from J; bases unmatched to any gene: 10. CDR1 and CDR2 from the germline V gene are SGHRS and YFSETQ.

V usage is TRBV7-9 and J usage is TRBJ2-7, with 11 bases that match TRBD2. V gave up 4 bases and J gave up 7 bases; unmatched junction bases: 6. Germline lookup yields CDR1 SEHNR and CDR2 FQNEAQ (reference sequence). This CDR3 region has 14 residues. CDR3 protein: CASSSLAGGLEQYV. For the CDR3, the DNA is TGTGCCAGCAGCTCCCTAGCGGGGGGTCTTGAGCAGTACGTC.

V is TRBV5-1 and J is TRBJ2-7; D possibly corresponds to TRBD2 (6 bases). Trimming took off 1 base at V and 5 bases at J, with 10 bases between the two ends. The CDR3 has 13 amino acids. Germline V gene lookup returns CDR1 SGHRS and CDR2 YFSETQ. CDR3 amino acids: CASSLWGLDEQYF. The CDR3, as DNA: TGCGCCAGCAGCTTGTGGGGACTCGACGAGCAGTACTTC.

For the CDR3, the DNA is TGTGCCTGGAGTCCGCGACAGGGGCCGTCGCATAATTCACCCCTCCACTTT. Residues: CAWSPRQGPSHNSPLHF. J is TRBJ1-6 and V is TRBV30, with 8 bases identical to TRBD1. CDR1 and CDR2 from the germline V gene are GTSNPN and SVGIG (reference sequence). CDR3 length: 17 amino acids. J lost 5 bases, V lost 2 bases, and 11 bases had no gene match.

The chain joins TRBV4-2 to TRBJ2-4; weak D call: TRBD2 (5 bases). CDR1 is LGHNA, CDR2 YNFKEQ, per germline. V was cut by 0 bases and J by 0 bases, with 9 bases left in between. The length of the CDR3 is 16 residues. In nucleotides, the CDR3 is TGTGCCAGCAGCCAAGAGCGGGCGCTAGCCAAAAACATTCAGTACTTC. This encodes CASSQERALAKNIQYF.

The chain recombines TRBV2 with TRBJ2-3; 9 bases are shared with TRBD1. The germline CDR1 and CDR2 sequences are SNHLY and FYNNEI. The CDR3 covers 14 residues. With V trimmed by 7 bases and J by 7 bases, 9 bases remained unmatched. CDR3 bases: TGTGCCAGCATAGGGACAGGGCTGCAACATACGCAGTATTTT. This codes for CASIGTGLQHTQYF.

This chain joins TRBV11-2 and TRBJ1-1, with a tentative D call TRBD1 (6 bases). With 8 bases removed from V and 3 bases from J, the gap between germline ends came to 16 bases. From germline, CDR1 is SGHAT and CDR2 FQNNGV. The CDR3 is 14 amino acids. CDR3 sequence: CASGPTGGYTEAFF. CDR3 in DNA: TGTGCCAGCGGCCCAACTGGGGGCTACACTGAAGCTTTCTTT.

About this clone: A read error may account for a junction end that differs from germline. This rearrangement joins TRBV7-7 to TRBJ2-1, with D possibly matching TRBD2 (7 bases). This CDR3 region has 14 residues. Germline V CDR1 and CDR2: SSHAT, FNYEAQ (reference sequence). CDR3 sequence reads: CASSPRGGSNEQFF. The DNA for the CDR3 is TGTGCTAGCAGCCCGAGGGGGGGAAGCAATGAGCAGTTCTTC.

The gene calls are TRBV15 and TRBJ1-1, with a possible D match to TRBD1 (6 bases). V was clipped by 1 base and J by 5 bases, with 17 bases between them. In germline, CDR1 is LNHNV, CDR2 YYDKDF (reference sequence). This CDR3 spans 16 amino acids. CDR3 sequence: CATSRGWGQQGTEAFF. In DNA form, the CDR3 reads TGTGCCACCAGCAGAGGTTGGGGCCAACAGGGAACTGAAGCTTTCTTT.

The chain has TRBV27 and TRBJ1-4, with a weak D call TRBD1 (6 bases). Per the germline V gene, CDR1 is MNHEY and CDR2 is SMNVEV (reference sequence). The length of the CDR3 is 17 residues. V shed 6 bases and J shed 6 bases, with 23 bases lying between them. As DNA, the CDR3 is TGTGCCAGCAGACCACAGGGCCACACTACCGCTTATGAAAAACTGTTTTTT. It specifies CASRPQGHTTAYEKLFF.

This chain links TRBV28 with TRBJ2-5; TRBD1 aligns across 7 bases. Trimming at V came to 4 bases and at J to 2 bases, leaving 13 bases not matched to a gene. The CDR3 runs 17 residues. Per the germline V gene, CDR1 is MDHEN and CDR2 is SYDVKM. In DNA, the CDR3 is TGTGCCAGCAGTTCCAACGCCGGACAGGCTCAACAAGAGACCCAGTACTTC. It encodes CASSSNAGQAQQETQYF.

CDR3 sequence (DNA): TGCGCCAGCAGCCAAGACGCGTGGGGGGGCTACGAGCAGTACGTC. This encodes CASSQDAWGGYEQYV. The J gene is TRBJ2-7, the V gene TRBV4-1; 7 bases match TRBD2. The germline CDR1 and CDR2 sequences are MGHRA and YSYEKL. J gave up 3 bases and V 0 bases, and 5 bases lay outside the gene matches. This CDR3 is 15 amino acids long.